This T cell receptor beta chain was found in a study of T cell repertoires in cytomegalovirus infection. The overall study: Public TCR beta signatures provided an indication of both CMV infection and a matching HLA type. Overall study findings and caveats: HLA-C-restricted CMV clonotypes gave the most frequent clonotype in two of eight donors.

This clonotype has more than one count but fewer than ten. The antigen is undetermined. TCRdb itself ran the reads through MiXCR, one entry per CDR3 protein. In the table there are 75,000 to 100,000 distinct CDR3 sequences, 29% of which are singletons. Between the trimmed V and J ends, which lost 7 bases and 3 bases, there was a span of 7 bases. CDR1 and CDR2 (germline): SGHTA, FQGNSA. The length of the CDR3 is 11 residues. The sample consisted of CD8+ T cells from cultured PBMCs, taken from culture after CMV antigen stimulation. The sequence came from a human donor in good health (CMV status not recorded). Some clones in this sample may be carry-over from other donors' samples. V usage is TRBV7-2 and J usage is TRBJ2-7; D not certain. CDR3 region: CASTPDYEQYF. CDR3 nucleotide sequence: TGTGCCAGCACCCCGGACTACGAGCAGTACTTC.